This T cell receptor (beta chain) was identified in a study of shared clonotypes between healthy human individuals. The V and J ends lost 6 bases and 6 bases respectively, with 30 bases between them. CDR3 size: 18 residues. Germline lookup yields CDR1 SGHNT and CDR2 YENEEA. This table comes from immunoSEQ multiplex PCR, and its TCRdb copy is limited to in-frame clones, with some not included. The repertoire holds 1,400,000 or so clones, with about 98.5% as singletons. Source material: naive CD4+ T cells sorted from blood. The sample's subset: CD45RA+ positively selected. This clonotype was sampled from a man aged 25-45 years in good health. The gene calls are TRBV11-3 and TRBJ2-7; a possible D gene is TRBD1 (5 bases). The CDR3: CASSYTLNPQGGLLEQYF. The CDR3 region has the DNA TGTGCCAGCAGTTACACCCTTAACCCCCAGGGTGGCCTTCTCGAGCAGTACTTC.